The 32 T cell receptor beta chains below all came from one sample that was sequenced in a study of OX40 agonist ivuxolimab in advanced cancers. The protocol was immunoSEQ multiplex PCR, while the TCRdb copy is restricted to in-frame clones and leaves out a portion. The sample records 65,000 to 80,000 clones, 91% being singletons. The specimen was CD4+ or CD8+ T cells sorted from blood, collected in a trial of the OX40 agonist ivuxolimab. Source of these receptors: an adult with an advanced solid tumor such as melanoma, head and neck, liver or kidney cancer.

The V and J genes are TRBV5-1 and TRBJ2-5; 9 bases line up with TRBD2. V shed 5 bases and J 7 bases; nucleotides not matched to a gene: 21. Germline CDR1 and CDR2: SGHRS and YFSETQ. The CDR3 consists of 18 residues. Here the CDR3 DNA reads TGCGCCAGCAGGGATAACCTCCTTAGCGGGAGTGGCGGCGGGACCCAGTACTTC. It yields the protein CASRDNLLSGSGGGTQYF.

This chain uses TRBV19 with TRBJ2-7, with D possibly being TRBD1 or TRBD2 (5 bases each). The V end lost 4 bases, the J end lost 0 bases, and 13 bases lay between the germline ends. Germline V CDR1 and CDR2: LNHDA, SQIVND (reference sequence). The CDR3 has 15 residues. The CDR3 region is CASSRDVRGSYEQYF. Here the CDR3 DNA reads TGTGCCAGTAGTAGGGACGTACGGGGCTCCTACGAGCAGTACTTC.

The chain uses TRBV5-4 and TRBJ2-1; TRBD1 is a possible D gene (6 bases). Germline V gene data show CDR1 as SGHNT and CDR2 as YYREEE (reference sequence). The CDR3 spans 14 residues. Trimming took 4 bases from V and 0 from J, leaving 8 bases between them. The CDR3 sequence is CASSPRGSYNEQFF. The DNA for the CDR3 is TGTGCCAGCAGCCCCAGGGGCTCCTACAATGAGCAGTTCTTC.

The rearrangement joins TRBV6-1 to TRBJ1-2; 8 bases agree with TRBD1. Germline CDR1 reads MNHNS; CDR2 reads SASEGT. After removal of 2 bases from V and 7 bases from J, the junction contained 6 bases not matched to a gene. This CDR3 region has 14 residues. CDR3 DNA: TGTGCCAGCAGTGAAACAGGGGGAACGGGTGGCTACACCTTC. Encoded protein: CASSETGGTGGYTF.

The CDR3 spells CASSQTLGEGREKLFF. The CDR3 nucleotides read TGTGCCAGCAGTCAAACGCTGGGGGAGGGGCGGGAAAAACTGTTTTTT. The chain couples TRBV7-9 to TRBJ1-4; D is perhaps TRBD1 (5 bases). The V gene's germline CDR1 is SEHNR and CDR2 FQNEAQ (reference sequence). CDR3 length: 16 residues. Trimming took off 6 bases at V and 8 bases at J, with 22 bases between the two ends.

The chain recombines TRBV15 with TRBJ2-5; D possibly matches TRBD1 or TRBD2 (5 bases each). The CDR3 covers 15 residues. CDR1 is LNHNV and CDR2 is YYDKDF in the germline V gene (reference sequence). Trimming left V 0 bases short and J 2 bases short, with 10 bases between. CDR3 DNA sequence: TGTGCCACCAGCAGAGACGGGGCTAGGCAAGAGACCCAGTACTTC. The encoded protein is CATSRDGARQETQYF.

The rearrangement links TRBV19 to TRBJ1-1, with 8 bases lining up with TRBD1. Germline CDR1 LNHDA, CDR2 SQIVND (reference sequence). The V and J ends lost 8 bases and 5 bases, in that order; junction bases with no gene match: 7. The CDR3 has 13 amino acids. CDR3 loop: CASAATGETEAFF. As DNA, the CDR3 is TGTGCCAGTGCCGCGACAGGGGAAACTGAAGCTTTCTTT.

This chain joins TRBV25-1 and TRBJ2-5, with D possibly being TRBD1 (6 bases). Germline V gives CDR1 MGHDK, CDR2 SYGVNS. The CDR3 loop spans 15 amino acids. With 2 bases removed from V and 1 base from J, the gap between germline ends came to 11 bases. The CDR3 DNA follows: TGTGCCAGCAGTGAAGGGGGCAGACGCCAAGAGACCCAGTACTTC. Translation gives CASSEGGRRQETQYF. Supplemented by reference TRBV25-1 and TRBJ2-5, the full variable domain reads EADIYQTPRYLVIGTGKKITLECSQTMGHDKMYWYQQDPGMELHLIHYSYGVNSTEKGDLSSESTVSRIRTEHFPLTLESARPSHTSQYLCASSEGGRRQETQYFGPGTRLLVL.

CDR3 DNA: TGTGCCAGCAGTCTAACACGGGTAAACGAAAAACTGTTTTTT. It codes for CASSLTRVNEKLFF. The chain couples TRBV27 to TRBJ1-4, with D unclear. Germline V gene data show CDR1 as MNHEY and CDR2 as SMNVEV (reference sequence). With 5 bases removed from V and 8 bases from J, the gap between germline ends came to 15 bases. There are 14 residues in the CDR3. Drawing the rest from reference TRBV27 and TRBJ1-4, the complete variable domain is EAQVTQNPRYLITVTGKKLTVTCSQNMNHEYMSWYRQDPGLGLRQIYYSMNVEVTDKGDVPEGYKVSRKEKRNFPLILESPSPNQTSLYFCASSLTRVNEKLFFGSGTQLSVL.

The chain recombines TRBV18 with TRBJ2-1; D gene uncertain. The germline V and J ends were trimmed by 2 bases and 10 bases, with 24 bases remaining between them. Germline CDR1 is KGHSH and CDR2 is LQKENI. The CDR3 consists of 17 residues. The CDR3 spells CASSPVLEPATIGEQFF. The CDR3 coding sequence is TGTGCCAGCTCACCAGTATTGGAGCCAGCCACAATAGGGGAGCAGTTCTTC. Based on the CDR3 plus reference TRBV18 and TRBJ2-1, the full variable domain is NAGVMQNPRHLVRRRGQEARLRCSPMKGHSHVYWYRQLPEEGLKFMVYLQKENIIDESGMPKERFSAEFPKEGPSILRIQQVVRGDSAAYFCASSPVLEPATIGEQFFGPGTRLTVL.

This chain connects TRBV19 to TRBJ2-5; TRBD2 matches 10 bases. CDR3 size: 16 residues. Looked up from germline, CDR1 is LNHDA and CDR2 is SQIVND (reference sequence). The junction had 7 bases not matched to a gene; V was cut back by 4 bases and J by 2 bases. This CDR3 reads CASSTRLAGLQETQYF. The DNA of the CDR3 is TGTGCCAGTAGTACCCGACTAGCGGGTCTACAAGAGACCCAGTACTTC. Based on the CDR3 plus reference TRBV19 and TRBJ2-5, the full variable domain is DGGITQSPKYLFRKEGQNVTLSCEQNLNHDAMYWYRQDPGQGLRLIYYSQIVNDFQKGDIAEGYSVSREKKESFPLTVTSAQKNPTAFYLCASSTRLAGLQETQYFGPGTRLLVL.

The DNA of the CDR3 is TGTGCCAGTAGTCAGGGAGGAGATACGCAGTATTTT. Translated: CASSQGGDTQYF. This sequence joins TRBV19 and TRBJ2-3, with a weak D call TRBD2 (6 bases). Germline loops: CDR1 LNHDA, CDR2 SQIVND (reference sequence). The CDR3 spans 12 residues. V was pared by 5 bases and J by 5 bases, with 8 bases between.

The rearrangement joins TRBV11-3 to TRBJ2-1; 7 bases fit TRBD2. CDR1 is SGHNT, CDR2 YENEEA, per germline. The CDR3 extends over 15 amino acids. Unmatched junction bases numbered 8, after V lost 1 base and J lost 8 bases. CDR3 amino acids: CASSLAGRWEHEQFF. The CDR3, as DNA: TGTGCCAGCAGCTTAGCCGGGAGGTGGGAGCATGAGCAGTTCTTC.

The CDR3 protein is CASSYRGDTEAFF. The CDR3 nucleotides read TGTGCCAGCAGTTACAGGGGGGACACTGAAGCTTTCTTT. V is TRBV6-5 and J is TRBJ1-1, with a weak D call TRBD1 (6 bases). The CDR3 contains 13 residues. Looked up from germline, CDR1 is MNHEY and CDR2 is SVGAGI. Trimming shortened V by 2 bases and J by 3 bases, and 7 bases separated the two germline ends.

This chain joins TRBV11-3 and TRBJ1-1; the D is unclear. The CDR3 loop spans 14 amino acids. Deletions cut 5 bases from V and 1 base from J, with 11 bases between. Germline-derived CDR1 and CDR2 are SGHNT and YENEEA. CDR3 sequence: CASSKRGWNTEAFF. The CDR3 DNA follows: TGTGCCAGCAGCAAGCGGGGTTGGAACACTGAAGCTTTCTTT.

The CDR3 is CASSLRDDQPQHF. DNA of the CDR3: TGTGCCAGCAGCTTACGGGACGATCAGCCCCAGCATTTT. The chain is built from TRBV7-8 and TRBJ1-5, with D possibly being TRBD1 (5 bases). This CDR3 spans 13 amino acids. Germline V gene data show CDR1 as SGHVS and CDR2 as FQNEAQ. V was shortened by 2 bases and J by 5 bases, with 7 bases between the two germline ends.

This clone showed up just a few times. The chain is built from TRBV7-9 and TRBJ1-5; D not certain. Trimming took 1 base from V and 7 from J, leaving 8 bases between them. CDR1 SEHNR and CDR2 FQNEAQ come from the germline V gene (reference sequence). This CDR3 is built from 13 residues. Here the CDR3 reads CASSLDSRQPQHF. The CDR3 nucleotides are TGTGCCAGCAGCTTAGACAGTCGACAGCCCCAGCATTTT.

The V call is TRBV27, the J call TRBJ1-1; TRBD1 is a possible D gene (5 bases). From germline, CDR1 is MNHEY and CDR2 SMNVEV (reference sequence). Trimming left V 5 bases short and J 4 bases short, with 11 bases between. The CDR3 contains 13 residues. CDR3 coding DNA: TGTGCCAGCAGTAGTTGGGGGATCACTGAAGCTTTCTTT. As protein: CASSSWGITEAFF.

This chain uses TRBV7-8 with TRBJ1-2, with D possibly being TRBD1 (5 bases). V dropped 5 bases and J dropped 3 bases, with 10 bases sitting between them. The CDR3 consists of 13 residues. Germline V CDR1 and CDR2: SGHVS, FQNEAQ. This CDR3 reads CASSLDTYYGYTF. The CDR3 region has the DNA TGTGCCAGCAGCCTGGACACATACTATGGCTACACCTTC. The variable domain in full, completed from reference TRBV7-8 and TRBJ1-2, reads GAGVSQSPRYKVAKRGQDVALRCDPISGHVSLFWYQQALGQGPEFLTYFQNEAQLDKSGLPSDRFFAERPEGSVSTLKIQRTQQEDSAVYLCASSLDTYYGYTFGSGTRLTVV.

The chain has TRBV11-2 and TRBJ2-7; D ambiguous. Between the trimmed V and J ends, which lost 4 bases and 5 bases, there was a span of 12 bases. CDR1 SGHAT and CDR2 FQNNGV come from the germline V gene. This CDR3 has 13 residues. The CDR3 sequence is CASSSVGLDEQYF. CDR3 sequence (DNA): TGTGCCAGCAGCTCTGTTGGCCTAGACGAGCAGTACTTC.

The chain recombines TRBV5-1 with TRBJ1-1, with unresolved D. V gave up 1 base and J gave up 3 bases, with 7 bases separating them. In germline, CDR1 is SGHRS, CDR2 YFSETQ. The CDR3 totals 13 residues. CDR3 amino acids: CASSLQLDTEAFF. For the CDR3, the DNA is TGCGCCAGCAGCTTGCAGTTGGACACTGAAGCTTTCTTT.

The V gene is TRBV7-8, the J gene TRBJ2-5, with D perhaps matching TRBD1 (5 bases). The CDR3 length is 15 residues. Germline CDR1 reads SGHVS; CDR2 reads FQNEAQ. Trimming stripped 1 base from V and 6 bases from J, with 15 bases between. The CDR3 sequence is CASSLGQTIPKTQYF. The DNA for the CDR3 is TGTGCCAGCAGCTTAGGACAGACGATACCAAAGACCCAGTACTTC.

The DNA of the CDR3 is TGTGCCTGGAGTGTCAGAAGTACTATGGAAAAACTGTTTTTT. Protein: CAWSVRSTMEKLFF. The chain uses TRBV30 and TRBJ1-4; D gene unclear. Trimming removed 0 bases at V and 8 bases at J, with 13 bases between. Germline V gene lookup returns CDR1 GTSNPN and CDR2 SVGIG (reference sequence). This CDR3 is built from 14 residues.

The chain combines TRBV25-1 with TRBJ1-1, with 8 bases lining up with TRBD1. V shed 5 bases, J shed 5 bases, and the junction held 7 bases outside the gene matches. Germline V gene lookup returns CDR1 MGHDK and CDR2 SYGVNS. This CDR3 has 14 amino acids. CDR3 amino acids: CASSRGQGATEAFF. The CDR3, as DNA: TGTGCCAGCAGTAGAGGACAGGGTGCAACTGAAGCTTTCTTT.

The chain carries TRBV9 and TRBJ2-7; D remains unclear. Trimming stripped 0 bases from V and 6 bases from J, with 16 bases between. The CDR3 totals 15 residues. Per germline, CDR1 SGDLS and CDR2 YYNGEE. The CDR3 DNA sequence: TGTGCCAGCAGCGTAGCTTCGGAGACCTACGGCGAGCAGTACTTC. Protein sequence: CASSVASETYGEQYF.

The chain is built from TRBV5-6 and TRBJ2-7; D gene ambiguous. The CDR3 has 13 amino acids. Germline-derived CDR1 and CDR2 are SGHDT and YYEEEE. V shed 0 bases and J shed 4 bases, with 8 bases lying between them. The CDR3 protein is CASSLAPPYEQYF. CDR3 bases: TGTGCCAGCAGCTTGGCCCCCCCTTACGAGCAGTACTTC.

V usage is TRBV6-6 and J usage is TRBJ1-1, with D unclear. Germline CDR1 is MNHNY and CDR2 is SVGAGI (reference sequence). The CDR3 consists of 13 residues. V lost 7 bases to trimming and J lost 9 bases, with 18 bases between them. The CDR3 DNA is TGTGCCAGCATTCCCGGGGAGGGCAGGAAAGCTTTCTTT. Amino acid sequence: CASIPGEGRKAFF.

J is TRBJ1-1 and V is TRBV5-4; 7 bases match TRBD1. The length of the CDR3 is 16 residues. Germline lookup yields CDR1 SGHNT and CDR2 YYREEE (reference sequence). V lost 7 bases to trimming and J lost 3 bases; unmatched junction nucleotides: 15. In DNA, the CDR3 is TGTGCCAGCGGCCCGGGACAGAGCAATTTCGACACTGAAGCTTTCTTT. This codes for CASGPGQSNFDTEAFF. Combining the CDR3 with reference TRBV5-4 and TRBJ1-1 gives the whole variable domain ETGVTQSPTHLIKTRGQQVTLRCSSQSGHNTVSWYQQALGQGPQFIFQYYREEENGRGNFPPRFSGLQFPNYSSELNVNALELDDSALYLCASGPGQSNFDTEAFFGQGTRLTVV.

V and J are TRBV11-2 and TRBJ2-1; D might be TRBD1 or TRBD2, each matching 7 bases. Germline CDR1 SGHAT, CDR2 FQNNGV. The ends were cut back, 5 bases at V and 4 bases at J, with 21 bases in the middle. This CDR3 is 17 amino acids long. The CDR3 here is CASSPTSGGGIYNEQFF. The DNA of the CDR3 is TGTGCCAGCAGCCCAACCTCAGGGGGAGGGATTTACAATGAGCAGTTCTTC.

The V gene is TRBV2, the J gene TRBJ1-2; D is unclear. The germline V and J ends were trimmed by 6 bases and 2 bases, with 4 bases remaining between them. There are 11 residues in the CDR3. Germline CDR1 is SNHLY and CDR2 is FYNNEI. The CDR3 spells CASRRNYGYTF. CDR3 bases: TGTGCCAGCAGGAGGAACTATGGCTACACCTTC.

The chain joins TRBV11-3 to TRBJ2-7, with a possible D match to TRBD1 (7 bases). Trimming shortened V by 5 bases and J by 0 bases, and 17 bases separated the two germline ends. Germline assignment: CDR1 SGHNT and CDR2 YENEEA. CDR3 length equals 16 residues. The CDR3 coding sequence is TGTGCCAGCAGCCGGTTCGGGACAGCGGGCTCCTACGAGCAGTACTTC. Its translation is CASSRFGTAGSYEQYF.

The rearrangement uses TRBV6-5 and TRBJ1-3, with D possibly matching TRBD1 (5 bases). CDR3 size: 12 residues. Germline CDR1 MNHEY, CDR2 SVGAGI. The V end lost 7 bases, the J end lost 4 bases, and 8 bases lay between the germline ends. The CDR3 spells CASMGPGNTIYF. The CDR3 nucleotides are TGTGCCAGCATGGGGCCAGGAAACACCATATATTTT.